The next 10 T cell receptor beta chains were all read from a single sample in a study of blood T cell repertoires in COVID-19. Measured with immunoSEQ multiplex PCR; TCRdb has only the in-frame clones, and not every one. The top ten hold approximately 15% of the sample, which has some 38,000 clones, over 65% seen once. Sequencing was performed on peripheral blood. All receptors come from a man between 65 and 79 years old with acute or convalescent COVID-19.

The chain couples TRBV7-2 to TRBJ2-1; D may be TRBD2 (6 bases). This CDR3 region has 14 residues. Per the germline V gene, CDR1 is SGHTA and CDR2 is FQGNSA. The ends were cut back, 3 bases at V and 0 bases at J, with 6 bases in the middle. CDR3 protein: CASSFSGSYNEQFF. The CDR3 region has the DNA TGTGCCAGCAGCTTTAGCGGCTCCTACAATGAGCAGTTCTTC. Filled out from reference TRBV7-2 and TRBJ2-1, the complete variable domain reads GAGVSQSPSNKVTEKGKDVELRCDPISGHTALYWYRQSLGQGLEFLIYFQGNSAPDKSGLPSDRFSAERTGGSVSTLTIQRTQQEDSAVYLCASSFSGSYNEQFFGPGTRLTVL.

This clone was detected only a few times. For the CDR3, the DNA is TGTGCCAGTAGTTCCCGAGGGTTGGGCAATCAGCCCCAGCATTTT. Residues: CASSSRGLGNQPQHF. The chain has TRBV19 and TRBJ1-5; D is unresolved. Trimming stripped 5 bases from V and 2 bases from J, with 13 bases between. CDR1 and CDR2 from the germline V gene are LNHDA and SQIVND (reference sequence). CDR3 length: 15 amino acids.

The DNA of the CDR3 is TGCGCCAGCAGCTTGGACAGGGGCACTGAAGCTTTCTTT. This translates into CASSLDRGTEAFF. The chain has TRBV5-1 and TRBJ1-1; 7 bases map to TRBD1. Germline V CDR1 and CDR2: SGHRS, YFSETQ. V dropped 0 bases and J dropped 4; count of bases not matched to a gene: 0. The CDR3 loop spans 13 amino acids. Full variable domain (outside the CDR3, taken from reference TRBV5-1 and TRBJ1-1): KAGVTQTPRYLIKTRGQQVTLSCSPISGHRSVSWYQQTPGQGLQFLFEYFSETQRNKGNFPGRFSGRQFSNSRSEMNVSTLELGDSALYLCASSLDRGTEAFFGQGTRLTVV.

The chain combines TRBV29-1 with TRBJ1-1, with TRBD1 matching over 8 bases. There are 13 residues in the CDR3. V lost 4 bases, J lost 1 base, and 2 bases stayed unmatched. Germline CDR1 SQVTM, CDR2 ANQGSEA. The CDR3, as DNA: TGCAGCGTTGGACAGGGGAGGAACACTGAAGCTTTCTTT. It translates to CSVGQGRNTEAFF. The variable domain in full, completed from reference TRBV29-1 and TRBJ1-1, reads SAVISQKPSRDICQRGTSLTIQCQVDSQVTMMFWYRQQPGQSLTLIATANQGSEATYESGFVIDKFPISRPNLTFSTLTVSNMSPEDSSIYLCSVGQGRNTEAFFGQGTRLTVV.

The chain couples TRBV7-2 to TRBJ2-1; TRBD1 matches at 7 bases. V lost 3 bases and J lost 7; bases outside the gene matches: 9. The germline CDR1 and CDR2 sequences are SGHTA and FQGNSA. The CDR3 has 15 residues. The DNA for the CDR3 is TGTGCCAGCAGCTTCACAGACAGGGTTAGGAATGAGCAGTTCTTC. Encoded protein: CASSFTDRVRNEQFF.

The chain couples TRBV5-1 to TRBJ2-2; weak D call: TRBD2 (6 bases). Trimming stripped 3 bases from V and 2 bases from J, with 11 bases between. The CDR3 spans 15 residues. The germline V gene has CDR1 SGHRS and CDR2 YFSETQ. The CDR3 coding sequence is TGCGCCAGCAGCTCACTAGCAGAAAACACCGGGGAGCTGTTTTTT. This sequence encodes CASSSLAENTGELFF. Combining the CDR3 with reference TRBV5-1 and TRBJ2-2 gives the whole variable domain KAGVTQTPRYLIKTRGQQVTLSCSPISGHRSVSWYQQTPGQGLQFLFEYFSETQRNKGNFPGRFSGRQFSNSRSEMNVSTLELGDSALYLCASSSLAENTGELFFGEGSRLTVL.

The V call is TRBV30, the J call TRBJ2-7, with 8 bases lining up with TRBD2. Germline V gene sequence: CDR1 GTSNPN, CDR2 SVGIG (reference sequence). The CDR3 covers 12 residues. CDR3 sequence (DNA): TGTAGCGGGGGAATTAATTTCTACGAGCAGTACTTC. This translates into CSGGINFYEQYF.

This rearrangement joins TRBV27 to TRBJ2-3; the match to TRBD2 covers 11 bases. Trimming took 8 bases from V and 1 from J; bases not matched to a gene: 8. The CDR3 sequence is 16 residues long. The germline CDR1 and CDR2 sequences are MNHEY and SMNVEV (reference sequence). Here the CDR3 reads CASRAILAGGTDTQYF. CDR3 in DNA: TGTGCCAGCCGCGCTATACTAGCGGGGGGCACAGATACGCAGTATTTT.

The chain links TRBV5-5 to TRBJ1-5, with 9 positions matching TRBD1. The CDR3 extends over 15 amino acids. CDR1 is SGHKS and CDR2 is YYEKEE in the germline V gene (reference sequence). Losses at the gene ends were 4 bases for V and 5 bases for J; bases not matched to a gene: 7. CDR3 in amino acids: CASSEGQGSYQPQHF. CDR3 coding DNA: TGTGCCAGCAGCGAGGGACAGGGCTCCTATCAGCCCCAGCATTTT. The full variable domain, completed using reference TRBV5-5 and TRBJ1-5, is DAGVTQSPTHLIKTRGQQVTLRCSPISGHKSVSWYQQVLGQGPQFIFQYYEKEERGRGNFPDRFSARQFPNYSSELNVNALLLGDSALYLCASSEGQGSYQPQHFGDGTRLSIL.

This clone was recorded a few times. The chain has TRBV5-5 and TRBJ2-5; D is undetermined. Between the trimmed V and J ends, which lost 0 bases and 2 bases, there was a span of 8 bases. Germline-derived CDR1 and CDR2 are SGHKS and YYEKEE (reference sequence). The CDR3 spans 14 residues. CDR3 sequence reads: CASSLVAMQETQYF. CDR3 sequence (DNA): TGTGCCAGCAGCTTGGTAGCAATGCAAGAGACCCAGTACTTC. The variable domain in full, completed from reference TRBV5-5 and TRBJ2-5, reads DAGVTQSPTHLIKTRGQQVTLRCSPISGHKSVSWYQQVLGQGPQFIFQYYEKEERGRGNFPDRFSARQFPNYSSELNVNALLLGDSALYLCASSLVAMQETQYFGPGTRLLVL.